Each of the 19 T cell receptor beta chains below was sequenced from the same sample in a study of graft-versus-host responses after intestinal transplantation. No antigen has been assigned to these receptors. Measured with immunoSEQ multiplex PCR; TCRdb has only the in-frame clones, and not every one. The sample records over 80,000 clones, roughly 89% being singletons. The sequencing here drew on unstimulated CD4+ T cells sorted from spleen or lymph node cells, taken before transplant. These receptors originate from a human donor who was the organ donor for an intestinal transplant.

The CDR3 coding sequence is TGTGCCAGCAGCCCCCAGGGTATGAACACTGAAGCTTTCTTT. Amino acid sequence: CASSPQGMNTEAFF. The chain has TRBV7-3 and TRBJ1-1, with D perhaps matching TRBD1 (5 bases). Trimming removed 5 bases from V and 0 bases from J, with 10 bases in between. Germline CDR1 and CDR2: SGHTA and FQGTGA. The CDR3 runs 14 residues.

This clone was picked up one time. The rearrangement links TRBV7-9 to TRBJ1-1; D is unresolved. With 4 bases removed from V and 5 bases from J, the gap between germline ends came to 11 bases. Germline CDR1 SEHNR, CDR2 FQNEAQ (reference sequence). CDR3 length equals 13 residues. CDR3 nucleotides: TGTGCCAGCAGCTCCCGGGTTGGGACTGAAGCTTTCTTT. It yields the protein CASSSRVGTEAFF. Using reference TRBV7-9 and TRBJ1-1 for the parts outside the CDR3, the full variable domain is DTGVSQNPRHKITKRGQNVTFRCDPISEHNRLYWYRQTLGQGPEFLTYFQNEAQLEKSRLLSDRFSAERPKGSFSTLEIQRTEQGDSAMYLCASSSRVGTEAFFGQGTRLTVV.

The rearrangement joins TRBV15 to TRBJ2-7, with 7 nucleotides matching TRBD2. Germline V gene sequence: CDR1 LNHNV, CDR2 YYDKDF (reference sequence). J lost 7 bases, V lost 1 base, and 7 bases had no gene match. The CDR3 contains 14 residues. DNA of the CDR3: TGTGCCACCAGCAGAGCCGGGGGGTCGGGAGAGCAGTACTTC. Protein sequence: CATSRAGGSGEQYF.

This rearrangement joins TRBV7-2 to TRBJ1-5; D is uncertain. V shed 3 bases and J shed 3 bases, with 15 bases lying between them. Germline lookup yields CDR1 SGHTA and CDR2 FQGNSA. The CDR3 contains 16 residues. This CDR3 is CASSLSGGLNNQPQHF. In DNA form, the CDR3 reads TGTGCCAGCAGCTTGTCTGGCGGATTAAACAATCAGCCCCAGCATTTT.

The chain is built from TRBV9 and TRBJ2-7, with 9 bases fitting TRBD1. J was trimmed by 3 bases and V by 4 bases; bases with no gene match: 5. Germline values: CDR1 SGDLS, CDR2 YYNGEE. The CDR3 runs to 14 residues. In nucleotides, the CDR3 is TGTGCCAGCAGCCGACAGGGGGGGGTCTACGAGCAGTACTTC. It codes for CASSRQGGVYEQYF.

The chain carries TRBV4-2 and TRBJ2-3; 10 nucleotides agree with TRBD2. The trim removed 0 bases at V and 4 bases at J, leaving 7 bases unmatched. Germline loops: CDR1 LGHNA, CDR2 YNFKEQ. The CDR3 sequence is 17 residues long. This CDR3 reads CASSQESGTSEADTQYF. The CDR3, as DNA: TGTGCCAGCAGCCAAGAGTCTGGGACTAGCGAGGCAGATACGCAGTATTTT.

The chain is built from TRBV4-3 and TRBJ1-2; TRBD1 matches 8 bases. With 0 bases clipped from V and 8 bases from J, the junction kept 11 bases outside the gene matches. Germline V gene lookup returns CDR1 LGHNA and CDR2 YSLEER. The CDR3 sequence is 16 residues long. The CDR3 here is CASSQETRGPLGGYTF. The CDR3 region has the DNA TGCGCCAGCAGCCAAGAGACCAGGGGGCCATTGGGGGGCTACACCTTC.

The rearrangement links TRBV9 to TRBJ1-3; no reliable D call. This CDR3 has 17 residues. Germline-derived CDR1 and CDR2 are SGDLS and YYNGEE. V was shortened by 4 bases and J by 0 bases, with 17 bases between the two germline ends. CDR3 protein: CASSPMGAGISGNTIYF. The CDR3 DNA reads as TGTGCCAGCAGCCCCATGGGCGCGGGGATCTCTGGAAACACCATATATTTT. The variable domain in full, with the rest retrieved from reference TRBV9 and TRBJ1-3, is DSGVTQTPKHLITATGQRVTLRCSPRSGDLSVYWYQQSLDQGLQFLIQYYNGEERAKGNILERFSAQQFPDLHSELNLSSLELGDSALYFCASSPMGAGISGNTIYFGEGSWLTVV.

V is TRBV9 and J is TRBJ2-4; 10 nucleotides align to TRBD1. Germline V gives CDR1 SGDLS, CDR2 YYNGEE. The J segment lost 6 bases and the V segment lost 3 bases, leaving 3 bases of the junction unmatched. CDR3 size: 14 residues. The CDR3, as DNA: TGTGCCAGCAGCGCCGGACAGGGGGTAAACATTCAGTACTTC. Translation gives CASSAGQGVNIQYF.

The rearrangement uses TRBV4-1 and TRBJ1-1; no clear D gene. Germline CDR1 and CDR2: MGHRA and YSYEKL. Trimming left V 5 bases short and J 3 bases short, with 19 bases between. This CDR3 is 16 amino acids long. The CDR3 coding sequence is TGCGCCAGCAGCGCTAGCAAAACGTATAGGGACACTGAAGCTTTCTTT. It translates to CASSASKTYRDTEAFF.

The rearrangement uses TRBV7-9 and TRBJ2-5; TRBD1 matches 7 bases. Germline values: CDR1 SEHNR, CDR2 FQNEAQ (reference sequence). V lost 0 bases, J lost 5 bases, and 3 bases stayed unmatched. CDR3 length equals 14 residues. CDR3 residues: CASSLAGGAETQYF. The CDR3 coding sequence is TGTGCCAGCAGCTTAGCAGGGGGCGCGGAGACCCAGTACTTC.

The chain has TRBV10-3 and TRBJ2-3, with TRBD2 matching 8 bases. CDR3 length: 14 amino acids. Trimming cost V 4 bases and J 4 bases; bases outside gene matches: 4. The germline gives CDR1 ENHRY, CDR2 SYGVKD. CDR3 in amino acids: CAISASTSADTQYF. CDR3 coding DNA: TGTGCCATCAGTGCCTCGACTAGCGCAGATACGCAGTATTTT.

The chain recombines TRBV7-3 with TRBJ1-2, with TRBD1 matching over 7 bases. Germline lookup yields CDR1 SGHTA and CDR2 FQGTGA. The CDR3 has 15 residues. V lost 2 bases, J lost 3 bases, and 6 bases stayed unmatched. DNA of the CDR3: TGTGCCAGCAGCTTAGATTACAGGGGAGACTATGGCTACACCTTC. Translating it yields CASSLDYRGDYGYTF.

The chain employs TRBV9 and TRBJ1-1; TRBD1 matches at 7 bases. The CDR3 is 14 amino acids. CDR1 is SGDLS, CDR2 YYNGEE, per germline. Germline trimming cut 1 base from V and 5 bases from J; bases unmatched to any gene: 5. The DNA of the CDR3 is TGTGCCAGCAGCGTATTAGGGGGCAGGACTGAAGCTTTCTTT. It codes for CASSVLGGRTEAFF.

V usage is TRBV18 and J usage is TRBJ2-1, with 8 bases aligning to TRBD2. This CDR3 spans 16 amino acids. Germline V gene data show CDR1 as KGHSH and CDR2 as LQKENI. Unmatched junction bases numbered 7, after V lost 1 base and J lost 5 bases. The CDR3: CASSPLDTSGNNEQFF. In DNA, the CDR3 is TGTGCCAGCTCACCACTCGACACTAGCGGTAACAATGAGCAGTTCTTC. Together with reference TRBV18 and TRBJ2-1, the CDR3 gives the full variable domain: NAGVMQNPRHLVRRRGQEARLRCSPMKGHSHVYWYRQLPEEGLKFMVYLQKENIIDESGMPKERFSAEFPKEGPSILRIQQVVRGDSAAYFCASSPLDTSGNNEQFFGPGTRLTVL.

V usage is TRBV6-5 and J usage is TRBJ2-1; 13 bases agree with TRBD2. Germline-derived CDR1 and CDR2 are MNHEY and SVGAGI. This CDR3 contains 15 residues. With V trimmed by 6 bases and J by 6 bases, 5 bases remained unmatched. The CDR3: CASSSGTSGANEQFF. Written as DNA, the CDR3 is TGTGCCAGCAGCTCTGGGACTAGCGGGGCCAATGAGCAGTTCTTC.

V usage is TRBV30 and J usage is TRBJ1-2; 11 bases are a match to TRBD1. This CDR3 has 19 residues. The V gene end was trimmed by 2 bases and the J gene end by 4 bases; junction bases not matched to a gene: 18. Germline V lookup: CDR1 GTSNPN, CDR2 SVGIG (reference sequence). CDR3 coding DNA: TGTGCCTGGAGTTCCACTCCTAGGACAGGGGGCGCTTCCTCCTATGGCTACACCTTC. This sequence encodes CAWSSTPRTGGASSYGYTF.

The chain joins TRBV6-1 to TRBJ2-3; TRBD2 matches 7 bases. CDR3 length: 13 amino acids. Germline-derived CDR1 and CDR2 are MNHNS and SASEGT. V lost 4 bases and J lost 6; bases outside the gene matches: 4. The CDR3 sequence: CASSGLAVDTQYF. CDR3 in DNA: TGTGCCAGCAGTGGCCTAGCGGTGGATACGCAGTATTTT.

The gene calls are TRBV7-9 and TRBJ2-2, with a tentative D call TRBD1 (5 bases). Germline V gene sequence: CDR1 SEHNR, CDR2 FQNEAQ (reference sequence). CDR3 size: 14 residues. V lost 1 base and J 3 bases, leaving 6 bases between the germline ends. The CDR3 nucleotides read TGTGCCAGCAGCTTAGGGACACACACCGGGGAGCTGTTTTTT. Its translation is CASSLGTHTGELFF.